This T cell receptor (beta chain) was recovered during a study of OX40 agonist ivuxolimab in advanced cancers. Study details: The patients received ivuxolimab by intravenous route every 2 weeks at 0.01 to 10 mg/kg. In three patients, partial responses were observed, one with hepatocellular carcinoma and two with cutaneous melanoma.

General study points: No determination was made of the antigen specificity of the expanded peripheral T cells. At 0.1 to 3.0 mg/kg, clonal expansion of CD4+ and CD8+ blood T cells had occurred by week 6.

Note on this clone: Its antigen is currently unknown.

Clones were sequenced by immunoSEQ multiplex PCR, and TCRdb holds only the in-frame ones, with some missing. Of about 50,000 clones in the sample, approximately 86% were seen once. The ends were cut back, 2 bases at V and 8 bases at J, with 9 bases in the middle. This CDR3 comprises 13 residues. Germline V CDR1 and CDR2: KGHSH, LQKENI. The rearrangement links TRBV18 to TRBJ1-4, with D unclear. The sequence was obtained from an adult with an advanced solid tumor such as melanoma, head and neck, liver or kidney cancer. The sequenced sample was CD4+ or CD8+ T cells sorted from blood, obtained in a trial of the OX40 agonist ivuxolimab. The CDR3 spells CASSPGLSEKLFF. CDR3 coding DNA: TGTGCCAGCTCACCAGGTCTTTCGGAAAAACTGTTTTTT.